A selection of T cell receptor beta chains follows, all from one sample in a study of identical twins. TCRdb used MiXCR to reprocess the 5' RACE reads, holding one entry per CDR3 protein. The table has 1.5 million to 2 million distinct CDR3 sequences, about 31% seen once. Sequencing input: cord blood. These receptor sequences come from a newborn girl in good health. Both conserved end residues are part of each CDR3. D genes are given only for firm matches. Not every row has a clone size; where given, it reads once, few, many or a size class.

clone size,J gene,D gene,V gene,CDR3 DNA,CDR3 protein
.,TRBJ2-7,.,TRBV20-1,TGCAGTGCTAGACCCTGGCTTGGTGGCGAGCAGTACTTC,CSARPWLGGEQYF
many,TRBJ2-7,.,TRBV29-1,TGCAGCGCGACTTACTCCTACGAGCAGTACTTC,CSATYSYEQYF
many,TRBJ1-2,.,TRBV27,TGTGCCAGCAGTTCGGTGGGGTATGGCTACACCTTC,CASSSVGYGYTF
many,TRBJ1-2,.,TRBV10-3,TGTGCCAACTCAGAAGGGGGCTATGGCTACACCTTC,CANSEGGYGYTF
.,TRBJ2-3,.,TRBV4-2,TGTGCCAGCAGCCAAGAATGGGTGGCGTCTGGCACAGATACGCAGTATTTT,CASSQEWVASGTDTQYF
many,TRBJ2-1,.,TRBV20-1,TGCAGTGCTTCGACTAGCTCCTACAATGAGCAGTTCTTC,CSASTSSYNEQFF
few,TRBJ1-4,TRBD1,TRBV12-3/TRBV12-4,TGTGCCAGCAGACCGACAGGGAGAGCGACTAATGAAAAACTGTTTTTT,CASRPTGRATNEKLFF
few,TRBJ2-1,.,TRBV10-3,TGTGCCGTCGGACAACCTGAGCAGTTCTTC,CAVGQPEQFF
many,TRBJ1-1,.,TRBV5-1,TGCGCCAGCAGCTTGGTCTCAGGGAACACTGAAGCTTTCTTT,CASSLVSGNTEAFF
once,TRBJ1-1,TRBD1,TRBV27,TGTGCCAGCAGTTTTCGGACAGGGGGCTGGAACACTGAAACTTTCTTT,CASSFRTGGWNTETFF
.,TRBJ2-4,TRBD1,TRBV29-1,TGCAGCGTGGGAACAGGGGAATTACAGTACTTC,CSVGTGELQYF
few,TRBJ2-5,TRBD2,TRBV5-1,TGCGCCAGCAGCCCTGGGACTAGCGGGACTCTATTCCAAGAGACCCAGTACTTC,CASSPGTSGTLFQETQYF
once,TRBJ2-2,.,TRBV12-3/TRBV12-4,TGTGCCAGCAGTTTCCGGCGGGACCGCACCGGGGAGCTGTTTTTT,CASSFRRDRTGELFF
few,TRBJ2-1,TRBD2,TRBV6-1,TGTGCCAGCAGTGGGTATTCCAGGACTAGCGGGTTCTACAATGAGCAGTTCTTC,CASSGYSRTSGFYNEQFF
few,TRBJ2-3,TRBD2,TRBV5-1,TGCGCCAGCAGCGTTCTTGGGACTAGCGGGCCAGATACGCAGTATTTT,CASSVLGTSGPDTQYF
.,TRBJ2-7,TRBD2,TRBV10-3,TGTGCCATCGGCGGGGGGACATACAATGAGCAGTACTTC,CAIGGGTYNEQYF
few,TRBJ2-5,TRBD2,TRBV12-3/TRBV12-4,TGTGCCAGCAGTTTATCAGGACTAGTCCAAGAGACCCAGTACTTC,CASSLSGLVQETQYF
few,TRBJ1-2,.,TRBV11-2,TGTGCCAGCAGCTTTTTGGGGGTCCCTAACTATGGCTACACCTTC,CASSFLGVPNYGYTF
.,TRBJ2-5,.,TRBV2,TGTGCCAGCAGGGCCCACCTAGGAGTAGAGGAGACCCAGTACTTC,CASRAHLGVEETQYF
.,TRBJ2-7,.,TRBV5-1,TGCGCCAGCAGCCCGGGGCTCGAAACTAGTTTATACAATGAGCAGTACTTC,CASSPGLETSLYNEQYF
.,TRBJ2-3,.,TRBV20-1,TGCAGGCATACTACTAGCACAGATACGCAGTATTTT,CRHTTSTDTQYF
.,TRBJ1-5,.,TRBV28,TGTGCCAGCAGTTCCGGGTCAACTAGCAATCAGCCCCAGCATTTT,CASSSGSTSNQPQHF
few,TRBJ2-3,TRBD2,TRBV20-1,TGCAGTGCTAGAGATCTAGCGGGAGAGGTAATGGGTACGCAGTATTTT,CSARDLAGEVMGTQYF
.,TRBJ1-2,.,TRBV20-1,TGCAGTGCTAGCACCCAAGGGACAAACTATGGCTACACCTTC,CSASTQGTNYGYTF
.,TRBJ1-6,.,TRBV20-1,TGCAGTGCTAGAGATCCGGACAGCGATTCACCCCTCCACTTT,CSARDPDSDSPLHF
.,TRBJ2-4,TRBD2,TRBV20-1,TGCAGTGCTAGAGATCGCAGACTAGCGGGAGATAACATTCAGTACTTC,CSARDRRLAGDNIQYF
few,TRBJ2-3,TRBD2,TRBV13,TGTGCCAGCAGCTTAAGTTTTAGCGGGAGGGATACGCAGTATTTT,CASSLSFSGRDTQYF
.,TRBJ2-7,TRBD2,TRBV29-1,TGCAGCGTTGGGACTAGCGGGGCCTACAATGAGCAGTACTTC,CSVGTSGAYNEQYF
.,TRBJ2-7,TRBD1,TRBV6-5,TGTGCCAGCAGACCATATTCACAGGGGCCTTACGAGCAGTACTTC,CASRPYSQGPYEQYF
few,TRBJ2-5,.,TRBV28,TGTGCCAGCAGTCCCCACACAGGGGGGGAAGAGACCCAGTACTTC,CASSPHTGGEETQYF
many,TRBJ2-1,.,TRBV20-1,TGCAGTGCTAGAGATACGGGGTACAATGAGCAGTTCTTC,CSARDTGYNEQFF